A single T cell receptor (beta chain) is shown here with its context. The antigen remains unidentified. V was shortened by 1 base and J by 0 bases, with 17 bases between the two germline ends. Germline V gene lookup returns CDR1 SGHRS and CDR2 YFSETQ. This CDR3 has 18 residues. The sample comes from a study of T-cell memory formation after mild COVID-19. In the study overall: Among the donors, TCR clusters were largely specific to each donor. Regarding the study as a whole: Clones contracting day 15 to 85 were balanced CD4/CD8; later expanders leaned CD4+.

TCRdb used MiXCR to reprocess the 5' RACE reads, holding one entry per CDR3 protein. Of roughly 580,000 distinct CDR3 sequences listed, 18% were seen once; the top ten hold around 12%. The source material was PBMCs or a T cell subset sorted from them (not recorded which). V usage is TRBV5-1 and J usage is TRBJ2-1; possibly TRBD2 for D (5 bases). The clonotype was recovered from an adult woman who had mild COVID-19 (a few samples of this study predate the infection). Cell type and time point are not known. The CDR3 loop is CASSLITGLESSYNEQFF. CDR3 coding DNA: TGCGCCAGCAGCTTGATTACCGGACTCGAGAGCTCCTACAATGAGCAGTTCTTC.